This passage covers 23 T cell receptor beta chains from one sample sequenced in a study of cytomegalovirus exposure and HLA in healthy donors. Use of 60 Vbeta and 13 Jbeta primers characterized the PCR. The protocol was immunoSEQ multiplex PCR, while the TCRdb copy is restricted to in-frame clones and leaves out a portion. Of over 95,000 clones in the sample, 70% to 85% were seen once. Source material: PBMCs. These receptor sequences come from a man aged 35 to 55 in good health and CMV-seropositive.

The V gene is TRBV5-6, the J gene TRBJ2-7, with TRBD1 matching 7 bases. J was trimmed by 5 bases and V by 7 bases; bases with no gene match: 9. Germline V gene lookup returns CDR1 SGHDT and CDR2 YYEEEE. The CDR3 is 13 residues long. The CDR3 bases are TGTGCCAGCGACAAAACAGGGGTCCACGAGCAGTACTTC. Translating it yields CASDKTGVHEQYF.

This clone has only one observation. This chain links TRBV5-1 with TRBJ2-4; a possible D gene is TRBD2 (6 bases). This CDR3 region has 18 residues. Germline V gives CDR1 SGHRS, CDR2 YFSETQ. V lost 2 bases and J 0 bases, leaving 18 bases between the germline ends. The CDR3 DNA follows: TGCGCCAGCAGCTTCTCCCGGACGGAGGGGCTAGCCAAAAACATTCAGTACTTC. Translated, it gives CASSFSRTEGLAKNIQYF.

This clone was observed a handful of times. This chain uses TRBV11-2 with TRBJ1-6; 9 nucleotides align to TRBD1. The CDR3 sequence is 17 residues long. The V segment lost 6 bases and the J segment 9 bases; nucleotides outside the gene matches: 15. Germline V gives CDR1 SGHAT, CDR2 FQNNGV. CDR3 in DNA: TGTGCCAGCAGGAACCCGGGACAGGGCCCTAGGGGTTCACCCCTCCACTTT. It encodes CASRNPGQGPRGSPLHF.

V usage is TRBV12-2 and J usage is TRBJ2-7; the table's D call, TRBD2, has no DNA check behind it. TRBV12-2 is a known pseudogene. This CDR3 is 15 amino acids long. The CDR3 protein is CASRFGGNVSYEQYF. For the CDR3, the DNA is TGTGCAAGTCGCTTTGGAGGGAACGTATCCTACGAGCAGTACTTC.

V usage is TRBV5-1 and J usage is TRBJ2-7; weak D call: TRBD1 (6 bases). This CDR3 has 14 residues. Trimming pared 0 bases from V and 5 bases from J, leaving 12 bases between. The germline V gene has CDR1 SGHRS and CDR2 YFSETQ. The CDR3 reads CASSLGGLEDEQYF. The CDR3 DNA reads as TGCGCCAGCAGCTTGGGGGGGCTTGAGGACGAGCAGTACTTC.

This clone was recorded a few times. The chain joins TRBV5-1 to TRBJ1-2, with D unresolved. V was shortened by 0 bases and J by 3 bases, with 12 bases between the two germline ends. There are 15 residues in the CDR3. CDR1 and CDR2 (germline): SGHRS, YFSETQ. The CDR3 protein is CASSLDRSGYYGYTF. In nucleotides, the CDR3 is TGCGCCAGCAGCTTGGATAGGTCAGGATACTATGGCTACACCTTC.

The chain uses TRBV7-2 and TRBJ2-2, with 8 bases matching TRBD2. CDR1 is SGHTA, CDR2 FQGNSA, per germline. V gave up 1 base and J gave up 6 bases; unmatched junction bases: 1. CDR3 length equals 14 residues. The CDR3 loop reads CASSLGAGAGELFF. The CDR3 nucleotides read TGTGCCAGCAGCTTAGGAGCGGGGGCCGGGGAGCTGTTTTTT. Looking up the rest from reference TRBV7-2 and TRBJ2-2 gives the full variable domain: GAGVSQSPSNKVTEKGKDVELRCDPISGHTALYWYRQSLGQGLEFLIYFQGNSAPDKSGLPSDRFSAERTGGSVSTLTIQRTQQEDSAVYLCASSLGAGAGELFFGEGSRLTVL.

The chain has TRBV7-2 and TRBJ1-2; TRBD1 is a possible D gene (5 bases). V lost 1 base and J 8 bases, leaving 14 bases between the germline ends. The CDR3 runs to 14 residues. Germline CDR1 is SGHTA and CDR2 is FQGNSA. CDR3 bases: TGTGCCAGCAGCTTAGGAAAGGGGATGAGAGGCTACACCTTC. This encodes CASSLGKGMRGYTF.

The J gene is TRBJ1-5, the V gene TRBV2; 8 bases line up with TRBD1. Germline values: CDR1 SNHLY, CDR2 FYNNEI. The length of the CDR3 is 14 residues. Trimming took 3 bases from V and 9 from J; bases not matched to a gene: 7. The CDR3 reads CASSEDRAGWPQHF. The CDR3 DNA follows: TGTGCCAGCAGTGAGGACAGGGCCGGTTGGCCCCAGCATTTT.

This clone has only one observation. The gene calls are TRBV19 and TRBJ2-3; weak D call: TRBD2 (6 bases). CDR3 size: 14 residues. Per the germline V gene, CDR1 is LNHDA and CDR2 is SQIVND (reference sequence). V was trimmed by 7 bases and J by 5 bases, leaving 16 bases between them. CDR3 protein: CASMEGGSQDTQYF. DNA of the CDR3: TGTGCCAGTATGGAGGGCGGGTCCCAAGATACGCAGTATTTT.

The chain couples TRBV2 to TRBJ1-2; TRBD1 aligns across 7 bases. V shed 3 bases, J shed 6 bases, and the junction held 4 bases outside the gene matches. This CDR3 spans 13 amino acids. Germline CDR1 reads SNHLY; CDR2 reads FYNNEI. Here the CDR3 reads CASSDNRGHGYTF. The CDR3 DNA follows: TGTGCCAGCAGTGATAACAGGGGTCATGGCTACACCTTC.

This clone occurred a few times. The chain has TRBV6-5 and TRBJ1-5, with D unresolved. V was clipped by 5 bases and J by 4 bases, with 6 bases between them. CDR1 MNHEY and CDR2 SVGAGI come from the germline V gene. The CDR3 length is 12 residues. CDR3 loop: CASSPSNQPQHF. CDR3 nucleotide sequence: TGTGCCAGCAGTCCTTCGAATCAGCCCCAGCATTTT.

With regard to this clone: Other DNA sequences in the same sample also yield this CDR3. The gene calls are TRBV7-2 and TRBJ1-4; 8 bases are a match to TRBD1. The CDR3 covers 14 residues. J was trimmed by 6 bases and V by 5 bases; bases with no gene match: 5. Germline V gene lookup returns CDR1 SGHTA and CDR2 FQGNSA. The CDR3, as DNA: TGTGCCAGCAGCCTGGCAGGGGGCTATGAAAAACTGTTTTTT. This translates into CASSLAGGYEKLFF. The entire variable domain, with the rest obtained from reference TRBV7-2 and TRBJ1-4, is as follows: GAGVSQSPSNKVTEKGKDVELRCDPISGHTALYWYRQSLGQGLEFLIYFQGNSAPDKSGLPSDRFSAERTGGSVSTLTIQRTQQEDSAVYLCASSLAGGYEKLFFGSGTQLSVL.

J is TRBJ2-5 and V is TRBV6-5, with no clear D. Trimming left V 1 base short and J 8 bases short, with 5 bases between. The CDR3 length is 11 residues. Per germline, CDR1 MNHEY and CDR2 SVGAGI. CDR3 residues: CASSYYSTQYF. The CDR3 DNA is TGTGCCAGCAGTTACTATAGTACCCAGTACTTC.

The V gene is TRBV10-3, the J gene TRBJ2-1; a weak D match, TRBD2 (6 bases). Germline V gene lookup returns CDR1 ENHRY and CDR2 SYGVKD. V lost 6 bases, J lost 0 bases, and 18 bases lay in between. The CDR3 covers 17 residues. The CDR3 DNA reads as TGTGCCATCAGGCGGGACTCTGCTAGAAGCTCCTACAATGAGCAGTTCTTC. Translation: CAIRRDSARSSYNEQFF.

The chain employs TRBV28 and TRBJ2-3; D is unresolved. From germline, CDR1 is MDHEN and CDR2 SYDVKM. The V gene lost 9 bases and the J gene lost 0 bases, with 28 bases spanning the gap. The CDR3 extends over 19 amino acids. In DNA form, the CDR3 reads TGTGCCAGTGAGGAGATTAGCCCTTATGACGGCACTAGCACAGATACGCAGTATTTT. Amino acids: CASEEISPYDGTSTDTQYF.

This clone was counted a few times. The chain combines TRBV5-1 with TRBJ1-1; the D gene is possibly TRBD1 (6 bases). The CDR3 contains 13 residues. Looked up from germline, CDR1 is SGHRS and CDR2 is YFSETQ. Trimming cost V 9 bases and J 4 bases, with 16 bases left between them. CDR3 sequence: CAKRGGDSTEAFF. CDR3 sequence (DNA): TGCGCCAAAAGGGGGGGGGATAGCACTGAAGCTTTCTTT.

DNA of the CDR3: TGTGCCAGCAGTTTATTAGGTAGGGCAGGGGCTGTCCACGAGCAGTACTTC. Translating it yields CASSLLGRAGAVHEQYF. This chain joins TRBV27 and TRBJ2-7; D perhaps matches TRBD1 (6 bases). The CDR3 has 17 residues. Germline V gene data show CDR1 as MNHEY and CDR2 as SMNVEV (reference sequence). V dropped 1 base and J dropped 5 bases, with 21 bases sitting between them.

Note on this clone: Other nucleotide sequences from this sample produce the same CDR3. This rearrangement joins TRBV6-5 to TRBJ2-7; 7 nucleotides align to TRBD1. Germline V lookup: CDR1 MNHEY, CDR2 SVGAGI. Losses at the gene ends were 6 bases for V and 6 bases for J; bases not matched to a gene: 8. CDR3 length equals 13 residues. In DNA, the CDR3 is TGTGCCAGCAGCTCAGGGGGTCGCAGCGAGCAGTACTTC. Its protein product is CASSSGGRSEQYF.

V is TRBV6-5 and J is TRBJ2-5, with D perhaps TRBD2 (5 bases). The end of the DNA fits TRBJ2-7 better, so the J call may be wrong. Germline-derived CDR1 and CDR2 are MNHEY and SVGAGI. The CDR3 has 13 amino acids. The CDR3 DNA sequence: TGTGCCAGCAGAGGAGGTGGATCCTACGAGCAGTACTTC. Translation: CASRGGGSYEQYF.

Written as DNA, the CDR3 is TGTGCCAGCAGCTTTTGGCAGCTAGCTAACTATGGCTACACCTTC. Its protein is CASSFWQLANYGYTF. The rearrangement links TRBV7-2 to TRBJ1-2; D not certain. V was trimmed by 3 bases and J by 0 bases, leaving 11 bases between them. Germline V lookup: CDR1 SGHTA, CDR2 FQGNSA. The CDR3 spans 15 residues.

The chain combines TRBV7-2 with TRBJ1-3; D is perhaps TRBD1 (6 bases). Deletions cut 6 bases from V and 3 bases from J, with 12 bases between. CDR3 length equals 14 residues. The germline V gene has CDR1 SGHTA and CDR2 FQGNSA. CDR3 DNA: TGTGCCAGCAGTAGGGGGTTGGTTGGAAACACCATATATTTT. Residues: CASSRGLVGNTIYF.

This rearrangement joins TRBV25-1 to TRBJ2-7; 9 bases agree with TRBD1. The germline V gene has CDR1 MGHDK and CDR2 SYGVNS. V was pared by 7 bases and J by 3 bases, with 4 bases of the junction left unmatched. The CDR3 consists of 13 residues. This chain's CDR3 is CASTGTGSYEQYF. DNA for the CDR3: TGTGCCAGCACTGGGACAGGGAGCTACGAGCAGTACTTC.